The rows below give T cell receptor beta chains drawn from one sample of a study of shared T cell receptors in the human thymus. The assay was immunoSEQ multiplex PCR, and TCRdb's table has in-frame clones only and misses some. This sample yields about 660,000 clones, of which around 89% are seen a single time; around 0.0099% belongs to the top ten. The same data also went into a second study, on human thymus T cells.

Material for sequencing was thymocytes. These receptors were obtained from a boy less than two years old with a congenital heart defect. Each CDR3 is given with its conserved first and last residue. The D gene is left open where the match is weak. Size is stated for part of the rows, as once, few or many counts, or as a class when the clone is expanded.

TRBV10-3,-,TRBJ1-3,once,TGTGCCATCAGTCGGGGGGCTGGAAACACCATATATTTT,CAISRGAGNTIYF
TRBV5-4,TRBD2,TRBJ2-7,-,TGTGCCAGCAGTCCAGGCCCGACTAGCGGGAGATCGGAGGAGCAGTACTTC,CASSPGPTSGRSEEQYF
TRBV12-2,-,TRBJ1-2,-,TGTGCAAGTCGCTTAGCGTCGAACAGGGGGTGGGAAGGCTACACCTTC,CASRLASNRGWEGYTF
TRBV5-6,-,TRBJ2-3,-,TGTGCCAGCAGCCGCGCAGCGCGAACTAGCACAGATACGCAGTATTTT,CASSRAARTSTDTQYF
TRBV12-5,TRBD1,TRBJ2-1,-,TGTGCTAGTGCTGGACAGGAAGAATTTTACGGTGAGCAGTTCTTC,CASAGQEEFYGEQFF
TRBV15,TRBD2,TRBJ2-1,-,TGTGCCACCAGCAGGGGGACTAGCGGGATGCCCGTATACAATGAGCAGTTCTTC,CATSRGTSGMPVYNEQFF
TRBV20-1,-,TRBJ2-5,-,TGCAGAGGGGATTTGAGAGAGACCCAGTACTTC,CRGDLRETQYF
TRBV30,-,TRBJ2-7,-,TGTGCCTGGAGTATATCAGGGGACCCCTACGAGCAGTACTTC,CAWSISGDPYEQYF
TRBV6-4,TRBD1,TRBJ2-2,-,TGTGCCAGCTCAGGGGGCGTGAACACCGGGGAGCTGTTTTTT,CASSGGVNTGELFF
TRBV7-6,TRBD2,TRBJ2-7,-,TGTGCCAGCAGCACAAGGACTAGCGGGAGGGACGAGCAGTACTTC,CASSTRTSGRDEQYF
TRBV27,-,TRBJ2-7,-,TGTGCCAGCAGTCCGCGGAACGAGCAGTACTTC,CASSPRNEQYF
TRBV7-2,-,TRBJ2-1,-,TGTGCCAGCAGCTTAGGGTTGAAGACTAAAAACAATGAGCAGTTCTTC,CASSLGLKTKNNEQFF
TRBV28,TRBD2,TRBJ2-5,-,TGTGCCAGCAGCCGGTCCCATCCGGGACTAGCAGCGGAGACCCAGTACTTC,CASSRSHPGLAAETQYF
TRBV5-1,TRBD2,TRBJ2-7,-,TGCGCCAGCCGACTCGAACCCCCCGGGAGGGTCGAGCAGTACTTC,CASRLEPPGRVEQYF
TRBV4-2,TRBD2,TRBJ2-5,-,TGTGCCAGCAGCCCGGATGGCCCCTCGGGAGGGAACAGCGAGACCCAGTACTTC,CASSPDGPSGGNSETQYF
TRBV4-1,-,TRBJ2-3,-,TGCGCCAGCAGCCAAGAGGAGGGGGCCCCTGATACGCAGTATTTT,CASSQEEGAPDTQYF
TRBV12-5,-,TRBJ2-1,-,TGTGCTAGTGGTTTCCCGGGAGAGAGCTCCTACAATGAGCAGTTCTTC,CASGFPGESSYNEQFF
TRBV5-1,TRBD2,TRBJ2-3,-,TGCGCCAGCAGCTCACCCACCCAAAGCGGGAGAGGGGAATCAGATACGCAGTATTTT,CASSSPTQSGRGESDTQYF
TRBV4-3,TRBD2,TRBJ2-3,-,TGCGCCAGCAGCCAGAGGACTAGCGGGCCTAGCACAGATACGCAGTATTTT,CASSQRTSGPSTDTQYF
TRBV6-6,-,TRBJ1-1,few,TGTGCCAGCAGTCGCCCTCGGTCCGGAGCTTTCTTT,CASSRPRSGAFF
TRBV5-4,-,TRBJ1-4,-,TGTGCCAGCAGCTTGGCCAGAGCAGGGTCCACTGAAAAACTGTTTTTT,CASSLARAGSTEKLFF
TRBV12-5,TRBD2,TRBJ2-7,-,TGTGCTAGTGGTTTGGACCCTGGGCTAGCGGACCCCGAGCAGTACTTC,CASGLDPGLADPEQYF
TRBV14,TRBD2,TRBJ2-7,few,TGTGCCAGCAGCCAAGAGACAGCACTAGCGGTAGCCTACGAGCAGTACTTC,CASSQETALAVAYEQYF
TRBV15,TRBD2,TRBJ2-7,-,TGTGCCACCAGCAGAGATCATGGGCTAGCGGGAATCAACGAGCAGTACTTC,CATSRDHGLAGINEQYF
TRBV4-3,TRBD2,TRBJ2-3,-,TGCGCCAGCAGCCAAGAGGTAGCGGGCAAGCCCTTAACTTCGGATACGCAGTATTTT,CASSQEVAGKPLTSDTQYF
TRBV27,-,TRBJ2-1,-,TGTGCCAGCAGTTCCAGGACTGGCCAGCCGTCCCACAATGAGCAGTTCTTC,CASSSRTGQPSHNEQFF
TRBV6-4,TRBD2,TRBJ2-1,-,TGTGCCAGCAGTAGGACTAGCGGGAGTGGCAATGAGCAGTTCTTC,CASSRTSGSGNEQFF
TRBV4-3,-,TRBJ2-3,once,TGCGCCAGCAGCCACCGGACAGACACAGATACGCAGTATTTT,CASSHRTDTDTQYF
TRBV4-3,-,TRBJ2-1,-,TGCGCCAGCAGCCAAGAAGCTCCTGAGCCAGATCGGGTCTTC,CASSQEAPEPDRVF
TRBV27,TRBD1,TRBJ1-1,-,TGTGCCAGCAGCAACGGTCAGGGGCAGGGGGGCAAAAACACTGAAGCTTTCTTT,CASSNGQGQGGKNTEAFF
TRBV28,-,TRBJ2-7,once,TGTGCCAGCAGTTTAGCGGGGTCGGGGGACTCCTCCTACGAGCAGTACTTC,CASSLAGSGDSSYEQYF
TRBV7-2,TRBD2,TRBJ2-3,-,TGTGCCAGCAGCCCGGGACTAGGGACAGATACGCAGTATTTT,CASSPGLGTDTQYF
TRBV1,-,TRBJ1-1,-,TGCACCAGCAGCCTCCTAGGGAACACTGAAGCTTTCTTT,CTSSLLGNTEAFF
TRBV30,-,TRBJ2-7,-,TGTGCCTGGAGTTGGACAAAAAAAATCTACGAGCAGTACTTC,CAWSWTKKIYEQYF
TRBV11-2,TRBD2,TRBJ2-2,-,TGTGCCAGCAGCTCCGGACTAGCGGGAGACGGGATCACCGGGGAGCTGTTTTTT,CASSSGLAGDGITGELFF
TRBV18,TRBD2,TRBJ2-2,-,TGTGCCAGCTCACCGGGGACTAGCGGGAGACCCGGGGAGCTGTTTTTT,CASSPGTSGRPGELFF
TRBV27,TRBD2,TRBJ2-3,-,TGTGCCAGCAGTGCTATAGCGGGGCCCCCGGATAGCACAGATACGCAGTATTTT,CASSAIAGPPDSTDTQYF
TRBV27,TRBD2,TRBJ2-1,-,TGTGCCAGCAGTTTGGTCCCAGCGGGGAGCTCCTACAATGAGCAGTTCTTC,CASSLVPAGSSYNEQFF
TRBV28,TRBD2,TRBJ2-1,once,TGTGCCAGCAGTTTATTTCCTAGCGGGAGCCCGAGCTCCTACAATGAGCAGTTCTTC,CASSLFPSGSPSSYNEQFF
TRBV19,TRBD1,TRBJ1-2,-,TGTGCCAGTAGTCCGCGGACAGGGGGCGACCCCAACTATGGCTACACCTTC,CASSPRTGGDPNYGYTF
TRBV10-3,-,TRBJ2-6,-,TGTGCCATCAGGGCGAGGGACGGGAGCTCTGGGGCCAACGTCCTGACTTTC,CAIRARDGSSGANVLTF
TRBV4-2,-,TRBJ2-7,-,TGTGCCAGCAGCCAAGATCGGTACGAGCAGTACTTC,CASSQDRYEQYF
TRBV4-1,TRBD2,TRBJ2-1,-,TGCGCCAGCAGCCATTTCGGACTAGCGGGAGAAGATGAGCAGTTCTTC,CASSHFGLAGEDEQFF
TRBV9,-,TRBJ2-6,-,TGTGCCAGCAGCGTAACCCCACTCGCTGGGGCCAACGTCCTGACTTTC,CASSVTPLAGANVLTF
TRBV28,-,TRBJ2-7,-,TGTGCCAGCAGTTTGGGGCGGATAACCTACGAGCAGTACTTC,CASSLGRITYEQYF
TRBV30,-,TRBJ2-7,-,TGTGCCTGGAGTGTTGGACAATCCTACGAGCAGTACTTC,CAWSVGQSYEQYF
TRBV30,TRBD2,TRBJ2-3,-,TGTGCCTGGAGTGTAAGGGGAACGCTAGCGGGAGGGCCTGGCACAGATACGCAGTATTTT,CAWSVRGTLAGGPGTDTQYF
TRBV2,-,TRBJ2-1,once,TGTGCCAGCAGTCCAGCGGAGTTATCTAGGAGATCCTACAATGAGCAGTTCTTC,CASSPAELSRRSYNEQFF
TRBV6-1,-,TRBJ1-5,-,TGTGCCAGCAGTGAAGTGGTGGGGGCAAAAGTACAGCCCCAGCATTTT,CASSEVVGAKVQPQHF
TRBV15,TRBD1,TRBJ2-7,-,TGTGCCACCAGCGCCGGACAGGGGGACTACTACGAGCAGTACTTC,CATSAGQGDYYEQYF
TRBV15,-,TRBJ2-3,-,TGTGCCACCAGCGGCACGATTCAGACCCTAGTAACAGATACGCAGTATTTT,CATSGTIQTLVTDTQYF
TRBV7-9,-,TRBJ2-5,-,TGTGCCAGCAGCTTAAAGTCTGTCGCTTGGGCGGGAGAGACCCAGTACTTC,CASSLKSVAWAGETQYF
TRBV5-1,-,TRBJ2-7,once,TGCGCCAGCAGCTTGCAGCGGGCCAAACCCCACGAGCAGTACTTC,CASSLQRAKPHEQYF
TRBV28,TRBD1,TRBJ1-1,-,TGTGCCAGCTGGGTGAGGACAGGGAACACTGAAGCTTTCTTT,CASWVRTGNTEAFF
TRBV14,TRBD2,TRBJ2-7,-,TGTGCCAGCAGCCAAGATATCGGGCTAGCGGAGCCACACGAGCAGTACTTC,CASSQDIGLAEPHEQYF
TRBV5-6,TRBD2,TRBJ2-7,-,TGTGCCAGCAGCTTGTTCTCTAGCGGGAGCCCATGCGAGCAGTACTTC,CASSLFSSGSPCEQYF
TRBV29-1,TRBD2,TRBJ2-7,few,TGCAGCGCTAGCGGGTCCTACGAGCAGTACTTC,CSASGSYEQYF
TRBV2,-,TRBJ1-1,-,TGTGCCCGCCGGGCCCCCCGCCAGGGGACTGAAGCTTTCTTT,CARRAPRQGTEAFF
TRBV27,TRBD2,TRBJ2-1,-,TGTGCCAGCAGTTTGGGCGAGGCTAGCGGTGAGCAGTTCTTC,CASSLGEASGEQFF
TRBV19,-,TRBJ2-7,-,TGTGCCAGTCCTGACGACCCGGGGAGATCAGGTTTCTACGAGCAGTACTTC,CASPDDPGRSGFYEQYF